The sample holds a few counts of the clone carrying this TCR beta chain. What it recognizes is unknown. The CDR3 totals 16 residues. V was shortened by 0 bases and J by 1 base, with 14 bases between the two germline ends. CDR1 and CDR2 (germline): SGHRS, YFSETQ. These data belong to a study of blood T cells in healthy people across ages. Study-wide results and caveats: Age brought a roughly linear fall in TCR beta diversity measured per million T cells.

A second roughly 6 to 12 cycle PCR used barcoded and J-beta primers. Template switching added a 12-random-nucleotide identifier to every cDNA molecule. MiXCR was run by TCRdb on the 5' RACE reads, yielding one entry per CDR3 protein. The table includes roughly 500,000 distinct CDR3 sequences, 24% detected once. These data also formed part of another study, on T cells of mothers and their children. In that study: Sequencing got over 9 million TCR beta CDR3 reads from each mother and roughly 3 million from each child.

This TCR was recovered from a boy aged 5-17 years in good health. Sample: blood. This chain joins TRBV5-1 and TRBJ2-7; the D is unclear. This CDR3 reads CASSLAAPAPSYEQYF. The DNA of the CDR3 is TGCGCCAGCAGCTTGGCCGCTCCCGCCCCTTCCTACGAGCAGTACTTC.